The clone carrying this T cell receptor (beta chain) was detected many times. The junction shows a germline mismatch at one end, possibly a read error. The CDR3 runs 16 residues. Germline CDR1 MNHEY, CDR2 SVGAGI. TCR beta CDR3 regions were amplified from RNA. The study used the HTBI primer set for a first-round RT-PCR of the TCR CDR3. TCRdb recomputed calls from the multiplex PCR reads with MiXCR, one row per CDR3 protein. Of about 350,000 distinct CDR3 sequences in the sample, 15% to 20% were seen once. The entry originates in a study of T cells in Graves' hyperthyroidism and ophthalmopathy. Thyroid ultrasound, orbital computed tomography, clinical symptoms, and serum thyroxine and TRAb underpinned diagnoses. The PBMCs were taken from more than 8 ml of fresh peripheral blood.

V gene TRBV6-5 combines with J gene TRBJ2-3; the match to TRBD2 covers 8 bases. Input material: blood. The receptor was derived from a woman in her 40s with Graves' ophthalmopathy. The CDR3 DNA is TGTGCCGGCAGGCGACAAGCGGGAGTTATGGGAGATACGCAGTATTTT. Residues: CAGRRQAGVMGDTQYF.